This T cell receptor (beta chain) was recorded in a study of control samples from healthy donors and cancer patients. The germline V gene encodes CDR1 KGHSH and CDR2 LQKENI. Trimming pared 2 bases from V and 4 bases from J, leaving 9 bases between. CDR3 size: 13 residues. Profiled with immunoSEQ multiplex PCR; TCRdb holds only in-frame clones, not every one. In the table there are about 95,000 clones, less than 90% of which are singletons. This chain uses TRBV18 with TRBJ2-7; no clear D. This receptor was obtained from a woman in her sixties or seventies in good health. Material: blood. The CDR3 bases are TGTGCCAGCTCACCAGGAGTATTATACGAGCAGTACTTC. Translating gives CASSPGVLYEQYF.